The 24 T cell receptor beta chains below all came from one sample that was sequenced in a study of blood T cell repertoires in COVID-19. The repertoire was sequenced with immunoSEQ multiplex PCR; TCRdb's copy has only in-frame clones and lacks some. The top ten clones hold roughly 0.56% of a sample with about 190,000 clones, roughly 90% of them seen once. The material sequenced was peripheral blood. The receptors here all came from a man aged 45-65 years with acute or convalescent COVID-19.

CDR3 region: CASSLYESLLNEQFF. CDR3 coding DNA: TGTGCCAGCAGCTTGTATGAATCCTTACTCAATGAGCAGTTCTTC. This chain connects TRBV5-6 to TRBJ2-1; D ambiguous. The CDR3 contains 15 residues. The germline CDR1 and CDR2 sequences are SGHDT and YYEEEE. V was pared by 1 base and J by 6 bases, with 14 bases between.

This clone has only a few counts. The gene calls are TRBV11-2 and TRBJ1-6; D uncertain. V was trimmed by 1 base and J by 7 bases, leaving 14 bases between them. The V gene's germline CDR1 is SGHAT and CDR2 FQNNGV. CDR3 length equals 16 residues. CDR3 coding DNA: TGTGCCAGCAGCTTAGGGGAGGGAGGATACAATTCACCCCTCCACTTT. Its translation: CASSLGEGGYNSPLHF.

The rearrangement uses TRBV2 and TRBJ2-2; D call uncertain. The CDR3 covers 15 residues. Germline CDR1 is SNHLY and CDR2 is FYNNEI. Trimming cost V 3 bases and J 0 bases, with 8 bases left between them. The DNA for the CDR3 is TGTGCCAGCAGTGAGAGCAGGTCGAACACCGGGGAGCTGTTTTTT. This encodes CASSESRSNTGELFF. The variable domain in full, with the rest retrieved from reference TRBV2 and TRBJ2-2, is EPEVTQTPSHQVTQMGQEVILRCVPISNHLYFYWYRQILGQKVEFLVSFYNNEISEKSEIFDDQFSVERPDGSNFTLKIRSTKLEDSAMYFCASSESRSNTGELFFGEGSRLTVL.

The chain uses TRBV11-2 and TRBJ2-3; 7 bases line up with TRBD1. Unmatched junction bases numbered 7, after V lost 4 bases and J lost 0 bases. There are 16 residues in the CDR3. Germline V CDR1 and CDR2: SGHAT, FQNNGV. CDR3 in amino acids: CASSSGQLSSTDTQYF. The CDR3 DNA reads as TGTGCCAGCAGCTCGGGACAGTTATCTAGCACAGATACGCAGTATTTT.

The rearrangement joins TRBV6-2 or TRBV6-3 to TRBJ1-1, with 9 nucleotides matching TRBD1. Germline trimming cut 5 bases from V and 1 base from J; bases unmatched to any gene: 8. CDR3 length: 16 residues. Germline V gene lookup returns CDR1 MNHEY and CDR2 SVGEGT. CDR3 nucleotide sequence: TGTGCCAGCAGTCCGACACCGGGACAGGGGAACACTGAAGCTTTCTTT. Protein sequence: CASSPTPGQGNTEAFF.

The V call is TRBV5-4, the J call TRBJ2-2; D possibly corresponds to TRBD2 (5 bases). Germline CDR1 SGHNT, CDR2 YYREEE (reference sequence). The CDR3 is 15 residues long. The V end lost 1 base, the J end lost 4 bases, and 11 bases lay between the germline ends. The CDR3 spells CASSLYLAGTGELFF. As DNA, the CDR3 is TGTGCCAGCAGCTTGTATCTTGCGGGCACCGGGGAGCTGTTTTTT.

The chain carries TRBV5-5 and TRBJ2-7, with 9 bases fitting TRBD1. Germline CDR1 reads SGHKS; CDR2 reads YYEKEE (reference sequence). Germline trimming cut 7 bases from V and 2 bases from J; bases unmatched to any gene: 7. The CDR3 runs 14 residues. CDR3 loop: CASRRTGETYEQYF. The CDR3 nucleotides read TGTGCCAGCCGCCGGACAGGGGAGACCTACGAGCAGTACTTC.

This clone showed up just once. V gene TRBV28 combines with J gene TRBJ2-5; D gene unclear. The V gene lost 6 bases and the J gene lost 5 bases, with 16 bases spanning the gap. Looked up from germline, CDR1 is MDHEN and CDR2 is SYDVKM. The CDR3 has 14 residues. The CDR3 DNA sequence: TGTGCCAGCAGGCTCAGGTTTGATCTGGAGACCCAGTACTTC. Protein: CASRLRFDLETQYF.

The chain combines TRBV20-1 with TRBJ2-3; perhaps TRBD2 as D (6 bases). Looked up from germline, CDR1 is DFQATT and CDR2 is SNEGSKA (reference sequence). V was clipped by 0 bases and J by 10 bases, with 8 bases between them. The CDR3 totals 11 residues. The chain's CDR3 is CSARDGEAQYF. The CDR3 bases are TGCAGTGCTAGAGATGGGGAGGCGCAGTATTTT.

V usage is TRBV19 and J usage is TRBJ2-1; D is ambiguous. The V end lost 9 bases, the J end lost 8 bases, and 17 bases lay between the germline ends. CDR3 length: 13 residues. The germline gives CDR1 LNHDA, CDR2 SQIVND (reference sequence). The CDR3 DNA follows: TGTGCCAGCCAGACAAATGGCTGGGATGAGCAGTTCTTC. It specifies CASQTNGWDEQFF. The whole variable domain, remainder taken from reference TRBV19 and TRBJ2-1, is DGGITQSPKYLFRKEGQNVTLSCEQNLNHDAMYWYRQDPGQGLRLIYYSQIVNDFQKGDIAEGYSVSREKKESFPLTVTSAQKNPTAFYLCASQTNGWDEQFFGPGTRLTVL.

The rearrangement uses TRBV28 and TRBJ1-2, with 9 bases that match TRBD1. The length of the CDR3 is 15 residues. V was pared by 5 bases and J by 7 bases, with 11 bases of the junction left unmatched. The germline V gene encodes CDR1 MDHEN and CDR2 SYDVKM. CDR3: CASSPPSGQGFGYTF. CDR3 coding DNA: TGTGCCAGCAGTCCCCCCTCGGGACAGGGTTTTGGCTACACCTTC.

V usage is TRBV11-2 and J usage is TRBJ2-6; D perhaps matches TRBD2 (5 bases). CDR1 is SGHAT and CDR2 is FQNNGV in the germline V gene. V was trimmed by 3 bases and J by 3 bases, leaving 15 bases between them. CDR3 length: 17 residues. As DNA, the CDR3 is TGTGCCAGCAGCTTGGCCGGGAACACCCTTGGGGCCAACGTCCTGACTTTC. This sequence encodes CASSLAGNTLGANVLTF.

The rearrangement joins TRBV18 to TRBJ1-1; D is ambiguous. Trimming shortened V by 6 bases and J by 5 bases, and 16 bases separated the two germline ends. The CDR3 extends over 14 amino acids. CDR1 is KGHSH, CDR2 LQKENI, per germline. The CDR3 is CASSRVRGGTEAFF. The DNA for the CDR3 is TGTGCCAGCTCCCGGGTTCGGGGAGGTACTGAAGCTTTCTTT.

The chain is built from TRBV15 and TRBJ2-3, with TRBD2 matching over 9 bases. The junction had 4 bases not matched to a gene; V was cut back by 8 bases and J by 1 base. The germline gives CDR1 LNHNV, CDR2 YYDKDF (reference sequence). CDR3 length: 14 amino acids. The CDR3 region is CATLASGGTDTQYF. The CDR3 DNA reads TGTGCCACCCTGGCTAGCGGGGGCACAGATACGCAGTATTTT.

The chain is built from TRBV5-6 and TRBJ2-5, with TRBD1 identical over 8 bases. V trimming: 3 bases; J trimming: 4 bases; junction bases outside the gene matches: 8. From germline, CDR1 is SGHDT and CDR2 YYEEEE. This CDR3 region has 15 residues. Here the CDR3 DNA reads TGTGCCAGCAGCTCCGACAGGGGTCTGGGAGAGACCCAGTACTTC. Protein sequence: CASSSDRGLGETQYF. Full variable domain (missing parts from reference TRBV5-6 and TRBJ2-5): DAGVTQSPTHLIKTRGQQVTLRCSPKSGHDTVSWYQQALGQGPQFIFQYYEEEERQRGNFPDRFSGHQFPNYSSELNVNALLLGDSALYLCASSSDRGLGETQYFGPGTRLLVL.

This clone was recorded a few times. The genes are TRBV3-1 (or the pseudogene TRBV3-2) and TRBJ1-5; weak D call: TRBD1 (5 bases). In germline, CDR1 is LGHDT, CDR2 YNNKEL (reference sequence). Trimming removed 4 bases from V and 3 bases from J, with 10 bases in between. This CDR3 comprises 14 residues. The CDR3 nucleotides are TGTGCCAGCAGCCCGACAGTACACAATCAGCCCCAGCATTTT. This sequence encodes CASSPTVHNQPQHF.

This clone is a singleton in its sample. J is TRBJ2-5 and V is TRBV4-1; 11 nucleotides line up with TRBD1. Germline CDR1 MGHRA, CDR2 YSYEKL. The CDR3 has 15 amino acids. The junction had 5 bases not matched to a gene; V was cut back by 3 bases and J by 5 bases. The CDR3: CASSQGQGDGETQYF. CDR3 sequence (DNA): TGCGCCAGCAGCCAGGGACAGGGGGATGGTGAGACCCAGTACTTC.

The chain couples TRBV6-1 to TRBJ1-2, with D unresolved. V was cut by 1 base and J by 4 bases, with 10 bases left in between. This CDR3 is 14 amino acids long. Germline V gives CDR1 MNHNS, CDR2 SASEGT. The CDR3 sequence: CASSEGGLGYGYTF. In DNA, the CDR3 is TGTGCCAGCAGTGAAGGTGGACTAGGCTATGGCTACACCTTC.

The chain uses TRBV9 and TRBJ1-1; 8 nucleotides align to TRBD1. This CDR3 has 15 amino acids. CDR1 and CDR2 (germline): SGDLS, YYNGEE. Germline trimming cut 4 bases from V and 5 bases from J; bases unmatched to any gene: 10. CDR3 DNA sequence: TGTGCCAGCAGCTATGGGACAGGCCGGGAGACTGAAGCTTTCTTT. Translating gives CASSYGTGRETEAFF.

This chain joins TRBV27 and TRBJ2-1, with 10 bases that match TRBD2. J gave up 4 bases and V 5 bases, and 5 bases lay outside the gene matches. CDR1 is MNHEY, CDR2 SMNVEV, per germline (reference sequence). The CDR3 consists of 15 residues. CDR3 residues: CASSPWTSGYNEQFF. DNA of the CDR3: TGTGCCAGCAGTCCATGGACTAGCGGATACAATGAGCAGTTCTTC.

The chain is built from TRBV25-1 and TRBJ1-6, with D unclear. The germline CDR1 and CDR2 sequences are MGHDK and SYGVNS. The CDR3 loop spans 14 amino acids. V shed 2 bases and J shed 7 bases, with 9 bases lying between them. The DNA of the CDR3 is TGTGCCAGCAGTGAAGTCGGGTCCAATTCACCCCTCCACTTT. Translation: CASSEVGSNSPLHF.

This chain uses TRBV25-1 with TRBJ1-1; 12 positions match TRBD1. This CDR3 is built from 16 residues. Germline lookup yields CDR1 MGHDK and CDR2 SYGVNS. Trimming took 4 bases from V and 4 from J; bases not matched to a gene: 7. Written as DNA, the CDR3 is TGTGCCAGCAGTGGGGACAGGGGGCGGAAGGGCACTGAAGCTTTCTTT. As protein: CASSGDRGRKGTEAFF.

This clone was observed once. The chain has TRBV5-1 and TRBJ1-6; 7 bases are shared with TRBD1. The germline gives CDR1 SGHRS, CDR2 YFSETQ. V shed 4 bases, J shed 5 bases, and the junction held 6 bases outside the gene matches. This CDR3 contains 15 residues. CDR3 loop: CASSIDGTDNSPLHF. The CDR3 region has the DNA TGCGCCAGCAGCATAGACGGGACAGATAATTCACCCCTCCACTTT.

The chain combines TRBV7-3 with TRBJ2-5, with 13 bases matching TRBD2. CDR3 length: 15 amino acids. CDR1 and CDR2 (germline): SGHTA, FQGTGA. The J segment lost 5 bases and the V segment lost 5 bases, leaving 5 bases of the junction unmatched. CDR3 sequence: CASSTSGGAQETQYF. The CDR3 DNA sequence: TGTGCCAGCAGCACTAGCGGGGGGGCTCAGGAGACCCAGTACTTC.